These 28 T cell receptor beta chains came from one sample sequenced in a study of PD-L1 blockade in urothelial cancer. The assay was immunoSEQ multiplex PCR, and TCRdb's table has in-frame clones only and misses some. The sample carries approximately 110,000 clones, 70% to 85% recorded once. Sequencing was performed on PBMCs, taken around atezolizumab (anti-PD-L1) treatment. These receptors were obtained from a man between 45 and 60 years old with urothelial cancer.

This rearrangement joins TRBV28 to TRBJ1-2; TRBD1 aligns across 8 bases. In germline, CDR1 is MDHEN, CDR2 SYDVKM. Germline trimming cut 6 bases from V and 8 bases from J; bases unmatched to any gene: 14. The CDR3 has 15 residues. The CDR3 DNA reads TGTGCCAGCAGCCGAGGGACAGGCATTGAGAAAGGCTACACCTTC. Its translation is CASSRGTGIEKGYTF.

CDR3 region: CASRRQGSANIQYF. The CDR3, as DNA: TGTGCCAGCAGAAGGCAGGGTTCGGCAAACATTCAGTACTTC. This rearrangement joins TRBV6-5 to TRBJ2-4, with D tentatively TRBD1 (5 bases). CDR1 MNHEY and CDR2 SVGAGI come from the germline V gene. Trimming took off 6 bases at V and 6 bases at J, with 15 bases between the two ends. The CDR3 runs 14 residues.

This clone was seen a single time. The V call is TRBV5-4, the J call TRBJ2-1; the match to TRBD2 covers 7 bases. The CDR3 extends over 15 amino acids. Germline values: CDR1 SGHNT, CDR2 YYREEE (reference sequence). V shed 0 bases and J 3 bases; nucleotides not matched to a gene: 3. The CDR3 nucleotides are TGTGCCAGCAGCTTGGGGGGACTACTCTACAATGAGCAGTTCTTC. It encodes CASSLGGLLYNEQFF.

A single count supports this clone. This CDR3 reads CASSYFPNRVGDSPLHF. The DNA for the CDR3 is TGCGCCAGCAGCTATTTCCCCAACAGGGTTGGGGATTCACCCCTCCACTTT. The V call is TRBV5-1, the J call TRBJ1-6, with D tentatively TRBD1 (6 bases). The CDR3 has 17 residues. Germline V gene data show CDR1 as SGHRS and CDR2 as YFSETQ. V was trimmed by 3 bases and J by 8 bases, leaving 21 bases between them.

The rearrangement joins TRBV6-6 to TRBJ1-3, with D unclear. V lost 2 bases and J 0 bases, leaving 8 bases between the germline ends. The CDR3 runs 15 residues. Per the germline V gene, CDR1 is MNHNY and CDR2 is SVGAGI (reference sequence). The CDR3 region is CASSYTGYSGNTIYF. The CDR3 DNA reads TGTGCCAGCAGTTACACGGGGTACTCTGGAAACACCATATATTTT.

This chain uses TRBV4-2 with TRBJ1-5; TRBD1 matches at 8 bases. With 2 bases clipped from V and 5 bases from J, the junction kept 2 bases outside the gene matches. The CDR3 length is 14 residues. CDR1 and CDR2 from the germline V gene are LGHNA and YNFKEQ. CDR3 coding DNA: TGTGCCAGCAGCCAAATACAGGGGGATCAGCCCCAGCATTTT. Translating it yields CASSQIQGDQPQHF.

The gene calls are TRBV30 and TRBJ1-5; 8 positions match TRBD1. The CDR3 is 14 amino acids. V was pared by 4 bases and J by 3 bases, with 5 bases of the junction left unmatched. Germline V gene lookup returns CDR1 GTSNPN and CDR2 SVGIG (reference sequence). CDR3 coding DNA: TGTGCCTGGAACGGACAGGGCCACAATCAGCCCCAGCATTTT. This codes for CAWNGQGHNQPQHF.

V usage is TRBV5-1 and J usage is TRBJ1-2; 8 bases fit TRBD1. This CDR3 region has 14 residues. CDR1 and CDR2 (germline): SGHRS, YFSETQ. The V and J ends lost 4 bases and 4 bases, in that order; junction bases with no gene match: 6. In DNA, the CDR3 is TGCGCCAGCAGCCCGGGACAGGAAATCTATGGCTACACCTTC. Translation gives CASSPGQEIYGYTF.

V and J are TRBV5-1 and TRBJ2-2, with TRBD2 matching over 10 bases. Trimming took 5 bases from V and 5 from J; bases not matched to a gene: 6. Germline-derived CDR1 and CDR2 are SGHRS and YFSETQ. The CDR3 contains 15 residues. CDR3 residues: CASSGASGSTGELFF. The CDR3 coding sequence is TGCGCCAGCAGTGGGGCTAGCGGGAGTACCGGGGAGCTGTTTTTT.

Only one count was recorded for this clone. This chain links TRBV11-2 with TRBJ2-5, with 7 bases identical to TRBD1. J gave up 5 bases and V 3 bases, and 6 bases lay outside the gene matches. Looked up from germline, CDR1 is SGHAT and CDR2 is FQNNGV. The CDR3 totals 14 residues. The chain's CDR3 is CASSFRTGAETQYF. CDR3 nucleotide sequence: TGTGCCAGCAGCTTCCGGACAGGAGCGGAGACCCAGTACTTC. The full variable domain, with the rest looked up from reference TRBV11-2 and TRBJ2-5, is EAGVAQSPRYKIIEKRQSVAFWCNPISGHATLYWYQQILGQGPKLLIQFQNNGVVDDSQLPKDRFSAERLKGVDSTLKIQPAKLEDSAVYLCASSFRTGAETQYFGPGTRLLVL.

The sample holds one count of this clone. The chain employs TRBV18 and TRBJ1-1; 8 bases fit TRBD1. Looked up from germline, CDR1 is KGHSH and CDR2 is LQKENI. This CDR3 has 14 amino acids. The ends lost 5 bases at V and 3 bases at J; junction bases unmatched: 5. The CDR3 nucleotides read TGTGCCAGCTCAGTACAGGGGGGGGACACTGAAGCTTTCTTT. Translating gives CASSVQGGDTEAFF.

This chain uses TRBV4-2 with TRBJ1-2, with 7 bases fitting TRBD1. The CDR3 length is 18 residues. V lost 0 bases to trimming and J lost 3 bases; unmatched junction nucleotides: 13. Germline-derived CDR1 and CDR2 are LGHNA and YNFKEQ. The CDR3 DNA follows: TGTGCCAGCAGCCAAGATCGGTCCAGGGGGTGGTCGGACTATGGCTACACCTTC. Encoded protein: CASSQDRSRGWSDYGYTF.

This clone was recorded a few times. CDR3 DNA: TGTGCCTGGAGTGTAGACTTCCAGCCCCAGCATTTT. Encoded protein: CAWSVDFQPQHF. This rearrangement joins TRBV30 to TRBJ1-5; D uncertain. Looked up from germline, CDR1 is GTSNPN and CDR2 is SVGIG (reference sequence). The CDR3 has 12 amino acids. Trimming took off 0 bases at V and 7 bases at J, with 7 bases between the two ends. Together with reference TRBV30 and TRBJ1-5, the CDR3 gives the full variable domain: SQTIHQWPATLVQPVGSPLSLECTVEGTSNPNLYWYRQAAGRGLQLLFYSVGIGQISSEVPQNLSASRPQDRQFILSSKKLLLSDSGFYLCAWSVDFQPQHFGDGTRLSIL.

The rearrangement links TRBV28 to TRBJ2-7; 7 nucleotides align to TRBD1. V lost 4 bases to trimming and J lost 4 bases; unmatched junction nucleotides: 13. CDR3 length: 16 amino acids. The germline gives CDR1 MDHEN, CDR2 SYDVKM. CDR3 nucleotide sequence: TGTGCCAGCAGTTCGCCCCGGACAGGCGGAGGTTACGAGCAGTACTTC. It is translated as CASSSPRTGGGYEQYF.

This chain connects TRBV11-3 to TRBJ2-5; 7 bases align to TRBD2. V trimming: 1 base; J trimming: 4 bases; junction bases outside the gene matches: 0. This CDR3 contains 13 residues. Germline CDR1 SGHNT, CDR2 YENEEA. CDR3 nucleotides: TGTGCCAGCAGCTTAGGGGAGGGAGAGACCCAGTACTTC. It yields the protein CASSLGEGETQYF.

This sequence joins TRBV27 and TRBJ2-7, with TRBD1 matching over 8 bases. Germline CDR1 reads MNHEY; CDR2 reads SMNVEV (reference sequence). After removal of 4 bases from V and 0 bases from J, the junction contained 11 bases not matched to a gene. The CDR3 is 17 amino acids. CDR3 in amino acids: CASSSDIDRGNSYEQYF. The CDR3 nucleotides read TGTGCCAGCAGTTCCGACATCGACAGGGGAAACTCCTACGAGCAGTACTTC.

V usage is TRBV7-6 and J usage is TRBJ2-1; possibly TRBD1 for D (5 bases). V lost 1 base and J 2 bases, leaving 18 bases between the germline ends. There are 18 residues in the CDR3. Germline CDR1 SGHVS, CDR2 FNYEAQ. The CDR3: CASSLDSVGPRAYNEQFF. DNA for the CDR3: TGTGCCAGCAGCTTAGATAGTGTGGGCCCCAGGGCCTACAATGAGCAGTTCTTC.

The CDR3 here is CASHIGNEQFF. Written as DNA, the CDR3 is TGTGCCAGCCACATTGGCAATGAGCAGTTCTTC. The chain combines TRBV7-9 with TRBJ2-1; D call uncertain. The CDR3 sequence is 11 residues long. The germline CDR1 and CDR2 sequences are SEHNR and FQNEAQ (reference sequence). V lost 8 bases, J lost 6 bases, and 8 bases lay in between. Looking up the rest from reference TRBV7-9 and TRBJ2-1 gives the full variable domain: DTGVSQNPRHKITKRGQNVTFRCDPISEHNRLYWYRQTLGQGPEFLTYFQNEAQLEKSRLLSDRFSAERPKGSFSTLEIQRTEQGDSAMYLCASHIGNEQFFGPGTRLTVL.

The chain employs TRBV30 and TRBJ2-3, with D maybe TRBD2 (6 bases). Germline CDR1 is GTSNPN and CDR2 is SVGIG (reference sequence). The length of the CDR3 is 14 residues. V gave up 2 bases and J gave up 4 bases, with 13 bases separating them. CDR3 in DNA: TGTGCCTGGAGTCACCCGGGAGTTGCAGATACGCAGTATTTT. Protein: CAWSHPGVADTQYF.

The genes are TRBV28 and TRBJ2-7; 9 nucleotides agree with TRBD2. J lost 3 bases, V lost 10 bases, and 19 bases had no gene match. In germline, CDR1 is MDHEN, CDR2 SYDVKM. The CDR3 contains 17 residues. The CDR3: CATSRGGAGGPFYEQYF. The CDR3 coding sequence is TGTGCCACCAGCAGAGGGGGGGCGGGAGGGCCCTTCTACGAGCAGTACTTC.

The CDR3 coding sequence is TGTGCCAGCGGGGGGGACAGGGGCCAAGAGACCCAGTACTTC. Translated, it gives CASGGDRGQETQYF. This chain joins TRBV2 and TRBJ2-5; 10 bases map to TRBD1. This CDR3 comprises 14 residues. Per the germline V gene, CDR1 is SNHLY and CDR2 is FYNNEI. The V segment lost 8 bases and the J segment 1 base; nucleotides outside the gene matches: 4.

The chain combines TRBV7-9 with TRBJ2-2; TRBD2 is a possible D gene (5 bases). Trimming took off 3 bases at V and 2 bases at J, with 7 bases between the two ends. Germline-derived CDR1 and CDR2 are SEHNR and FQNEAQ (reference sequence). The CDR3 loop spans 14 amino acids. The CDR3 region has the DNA TGTGCCAGCAGCTTCCGGACTAACACCGGGGAGCTGTTTTTT. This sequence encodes CASSFRTNTGELFF.

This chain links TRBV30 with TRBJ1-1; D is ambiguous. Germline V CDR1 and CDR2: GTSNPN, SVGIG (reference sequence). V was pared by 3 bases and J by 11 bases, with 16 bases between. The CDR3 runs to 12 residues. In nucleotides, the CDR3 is TGTGCCTGGAGCATAATTCCCGGAGAGGCTTTCTTT. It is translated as CAWSIIPGEAFF.

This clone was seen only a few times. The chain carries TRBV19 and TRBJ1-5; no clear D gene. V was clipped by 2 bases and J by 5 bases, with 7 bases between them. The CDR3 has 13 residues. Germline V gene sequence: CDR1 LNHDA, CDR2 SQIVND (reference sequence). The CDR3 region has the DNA TGTGCCAGTAGTATAAGCCTATATCAGCCCCAGCATTTT. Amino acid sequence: CASSISLYQPQHF.

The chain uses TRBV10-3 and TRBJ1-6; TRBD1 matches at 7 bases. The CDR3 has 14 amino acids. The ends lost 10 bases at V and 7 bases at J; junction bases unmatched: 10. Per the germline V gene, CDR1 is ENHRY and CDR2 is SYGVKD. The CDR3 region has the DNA TGTGCCACCCAACAACAGGGGCCCAATTCACCCCTCCACTTT. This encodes CATQQQGPNSPLHF.

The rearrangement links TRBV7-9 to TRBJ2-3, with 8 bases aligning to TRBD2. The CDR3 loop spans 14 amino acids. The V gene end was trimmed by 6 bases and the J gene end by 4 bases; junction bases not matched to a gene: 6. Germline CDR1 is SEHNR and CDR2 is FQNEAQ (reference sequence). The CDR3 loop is CASRQAGAADTQYF. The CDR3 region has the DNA TGTGCCAGCAGGCAAGCGGGAGCGGCAGATACGCAGTATTTT.

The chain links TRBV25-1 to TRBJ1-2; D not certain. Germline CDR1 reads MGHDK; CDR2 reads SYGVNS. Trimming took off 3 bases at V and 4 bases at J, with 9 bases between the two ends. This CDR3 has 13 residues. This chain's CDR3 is CASSDSAGYGYTF. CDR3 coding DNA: TGTGCCAGCAGTGACTCAGCAGGCTATGGCTACACCTTC.

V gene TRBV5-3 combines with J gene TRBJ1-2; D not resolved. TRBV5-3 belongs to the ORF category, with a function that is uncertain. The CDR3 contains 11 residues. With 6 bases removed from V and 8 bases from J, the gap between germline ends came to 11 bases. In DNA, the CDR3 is TGTGCCAGAACTTTCGGGGTGGGCTACACCTTC. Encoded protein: CARTFGVGYTF.